Below, one T cell receptor (beta chain) is given with its context. The sample belongs to a study of OX40 agonist ivuxolimab in advanced cancers. V lost 5 bases and J lost 0; bases outside the gene matches: 9. The CDR3 has 16 amino acids. CDR1 MDHEN and CDR2 SYDVKM come from the germline V gene. Sequenced by immunoSEQ multiplex PCR; TCRdb stores in-frame clones only, minus some. Of about 84,000 clones in the sample, 94% were seen once. This specimen was CD4+ or CD8+ T cells sorted from blood, taken in a trial of the OX40 agonist ivuxolimab. The gene calls are TRBV28 and TRBJ1-2; 7 nucleotides agree with TRBD1. The receptor's source is an adult with an advanced solid tumor such as melanoma, head and neck, liver or kidney cancer. The CDR3 DNA is TGTGCCAGCAGTAATACAGGGGCCGGGGCTAACTATGGCTACACCTTC. It specifies CASSNTGAGANYGYTF.